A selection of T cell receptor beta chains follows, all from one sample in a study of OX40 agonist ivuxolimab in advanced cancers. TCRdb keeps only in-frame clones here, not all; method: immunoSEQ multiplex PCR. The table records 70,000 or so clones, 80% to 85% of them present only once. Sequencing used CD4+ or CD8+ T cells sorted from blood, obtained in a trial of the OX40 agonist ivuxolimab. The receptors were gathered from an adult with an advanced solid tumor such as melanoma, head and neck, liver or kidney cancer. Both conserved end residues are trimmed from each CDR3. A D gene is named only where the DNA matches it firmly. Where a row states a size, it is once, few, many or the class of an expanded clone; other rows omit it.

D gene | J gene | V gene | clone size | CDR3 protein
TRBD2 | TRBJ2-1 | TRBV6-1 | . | ASSESSARALAGAYNEQF
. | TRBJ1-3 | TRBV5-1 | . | ASSLGGPGNTIY
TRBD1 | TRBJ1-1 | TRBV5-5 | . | ASSWNPDTGGAF
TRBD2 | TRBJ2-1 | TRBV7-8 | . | ASSRSAGVLGNEQF
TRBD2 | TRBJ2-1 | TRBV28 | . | ASSPPGTSRVKF
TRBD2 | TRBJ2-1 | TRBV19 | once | ASSSTLAGGYNEQF
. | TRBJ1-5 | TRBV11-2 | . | AGSLDFSGNQPQH
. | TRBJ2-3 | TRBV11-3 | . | ASSLSWTSTDTQY
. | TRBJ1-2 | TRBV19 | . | ASTPRVGDGYT
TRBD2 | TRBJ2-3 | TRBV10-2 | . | ASSEVSGGRTDTQY
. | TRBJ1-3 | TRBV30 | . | AWSGLTGNTIY
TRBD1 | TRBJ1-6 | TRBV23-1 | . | ASRPPRQGVNSPLH
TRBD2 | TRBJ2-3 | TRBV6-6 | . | ASSLGLAGRDTQY
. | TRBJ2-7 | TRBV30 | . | AWSVLRGRRAYEQY
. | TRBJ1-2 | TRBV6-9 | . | ASSRARVPYGYT
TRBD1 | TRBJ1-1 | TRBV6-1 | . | ASKETGENTEAF
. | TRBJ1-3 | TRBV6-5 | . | ASSYVAGRGNTIY
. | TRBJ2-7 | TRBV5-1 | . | ASSLGQVGAGEQY
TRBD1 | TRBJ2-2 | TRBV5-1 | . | ASSIQGQQNTGELF
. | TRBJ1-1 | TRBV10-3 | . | AISESRSEDAF
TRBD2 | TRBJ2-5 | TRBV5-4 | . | ASSPRGGGETQY
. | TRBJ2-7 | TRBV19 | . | ASSMGQGRPYEQY
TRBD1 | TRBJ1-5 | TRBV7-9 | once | ASSQTGGGSNQPQH
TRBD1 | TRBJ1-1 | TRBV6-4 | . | ASSDPRLTGGQAF
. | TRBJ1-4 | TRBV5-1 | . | ASSSRAGGNEKLF
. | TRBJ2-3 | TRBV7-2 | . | ASSPVADTQY
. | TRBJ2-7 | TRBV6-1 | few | ASREIFYEQY
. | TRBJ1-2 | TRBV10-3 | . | AISVANQGHGYT
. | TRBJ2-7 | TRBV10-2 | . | ASSEGAYEQY
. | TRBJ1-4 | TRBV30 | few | AWSVGTSNEKLF
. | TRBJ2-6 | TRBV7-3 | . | ASSSSGSGANVLT
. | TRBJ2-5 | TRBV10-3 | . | AIKRELAGETQY
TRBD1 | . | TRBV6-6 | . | ASSIPGTGLGYEQY
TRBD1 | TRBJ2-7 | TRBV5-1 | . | ASRSWQGADEQY
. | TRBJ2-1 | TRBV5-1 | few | ASSPRTGSSYNEQF
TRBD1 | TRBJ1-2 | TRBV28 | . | ASSAGGQGRGYT
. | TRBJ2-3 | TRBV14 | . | ASKMVAGDTQY
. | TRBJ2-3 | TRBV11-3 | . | ASSPIGGETDTQY
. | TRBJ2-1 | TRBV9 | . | ASSVDLVGLVNNEQF